This T cell receptor beta chain was documented in a study of T cell responses to AZD1222 COVID-19 vaccine (dated by TCRdb to the early 2020s). A note on the overall study: Because spike-specific TCR depth and breadth did not differ between the two schedules, AZD1222 recipients who got a second dose at roughly 4 weeks were pooled with those who got a second dose at roughly 12 weeks. Trial participants were enrolled into age subgroups of 18-55, 56-69 and 70-plus years, which contained roughly 150, 30 and 60 TCR-sequenced participants, respectively. TCR sequencing was performed for 233 trial participants, of whom approximately 200 were given two doses of AZD1222 and some 26 were given two doses of MenACWY control vaccine.

The germline V gene gives CDR1 as SGHRS and CDR2 as YFSETQ. Trimming takes 0 bases from V and 3 bases from J, and the germline ends sit 10 bases apart. The CDR3 measures 14 amino acids from cysteine to phenylalanine. The sequence is cut down to CDR3 DNA, 42 bases in frame from base 1. According to the study, the label for this sample's time point signals: baseline before first vaccination. The vaccinee samples were drawn from two UK trials, COV001 and COV002, one of which was a single-blind randomized controlled phase 2/3 trial testing AZD1222 (ChAdOx1 nCoV-19) in healthy adults. For TCRbeta chain sequencing, PBMC samples were collected from trial participants at day 0 and at day 28 after the second dose. The CDR3 regions of human TCRbeta chains were analyzed by immunosequencing. The published analysis was carried out like this. Repertoire TCRs were checked for matches against a reference library of SARS-CoV-2-specific TCRs that had been generated using the MIRA antigen-specificity platform. Breadth was defined as the fraction of unique TCRs that were SARS-CoV-2-associated, and depth was defined as the fraction of total T cells that were SARS-CoV-2-associated. Using the MIRA data, each spike-specific TCR was mapped to the spike region that the TCR reacts to and placed in a CD4 or CD8 class. Log10-transformed breadth and depth values were compared by one-way ANOVA with Sidak's multiple comparisons tests. What TCRdb holds here is the immuneACCESS table cut down to in-frame rearrangements. Part of the clones is not present; checked against another copy, under half of the missing clones reflect an unresolved V gene, and the others are unexplained. Clone size and the V and J calls come from that table; the DNA yielded D and trimming. This sample comprises about 120,000 clones, around nine tenths of them detected only once. Of the sample, 6.9% is held by the ten largest clones.

The paper as a whole reports these results and caveats: Vaccine-associated CD4 TCRs spanned the whole spike protein, with dominant responses in regions 160-218 and 743-854. A significant rise in spike-specific TCR breadth and depth was observed after two AZD1222 doses relative to day 0 and relative to MenACWY recipients. The 56-69-year group was small, and its depth increase did not reach significance, likely because of low power. Only five or six AZD1222 recipients were SARS-CoV-2 seropositive at baseline, limiting conclusions about previously exposed vaccinees. Because no day 14 peak-response samples were available, repertoires were characterized only after the peak T cell response. Nearly half of unique spike-specific TCRs reportedly recognized epitopes outside regions mutated in the B.1.351 and B.1.1.7 variants. Participants were mostly white British and included more females than males, and it was suggested by the authors that clonal diversity may have been underestimated.

Concerning this clone itself: The specificity of this receptor is unknown. No much larger clone exists at a distance of one base, and base qualities are not known.

The receptor chain draws on TRBV5-1 and TRBJ2-7; tentative D gene TRBD1, with 6 bases matching. Sequenced material: peripheral blood, taken on day 0 of AZD1222 vaccination. This TCR derives from an adult in good health. At the DNA level, the sequence is TGCGCCAGCAGCTTGGGTACAGGGTTCTACGAGCAGTACTTC. Its coded protein is CASSLGTGFYEQYF. The variable domain in full, with residues beyond the CDR3 obtained from the reference TRBV5-1 and TRBJ2-7 genes, is KAGVTQTPRYLIKTRGQQVTLSCSPISGHRSVSWYQQTPGQGLQFLFEYFSETQRNKGNFPGRFSGRQFSNSRSEMNVSTLELGDSALYLCASSLGTGFYEQYFGPGTRLTVT.